Below, one TCR beta chain is given with its context. The record originates from a study of blood T cell repertoires in COVID-19. Measured with immunoSEQ multiplex PCR; TCRdb has only the in-frame clones, and not every one. The sample carries a few hundred thousand clones, approximately 84% recorded once. The CDR3 runs 13 residues. V was trimmed by 1 base and J by 5 bases, leaving 7 bases between them. CDR1 is SGHTA, CDR2 FQGTGA, per germline. The receptor comes from a person aged 70 to 85 with COVID-19, enrolled during active disease. The V gene is TRBV7-3, the J gene TRBJ2-3; D ambiguous. Material for sequencing was peripheral blood. The CDR3 region has the DNA TGTGCCAGCAGCTTAAAGCCACGAGATACGCAGTATTTT. Protein: CASSLKPRDTQYF.